This T cell receptor (beta chain) was profiled in a study of blood T cell repertoires in COVID-19. The wider study: Samples of COVID-19 (acute and convalescent) were obtained from the United States, Italy and Spain.

The CDR3 length is 16 residues. The V segment lost 5 bases and the J segment 5 bases; nucleotides outside the gene matches: 9. Germline assignment: CDR1 SEHNR and CDR2 FQNEAQ (reference sequence). As handled by the study authors: Nucleated cell number was recorded as an estimate derived from reference gene primer amplification. The method was immunoSEQ multiplex PCR; TCRdb's version includes in-frame clones alone and lacks a portion of them. The V and J calls and clone size come from that table; D and trimming were worked out from the DNA. The sample comprises 150,000 to 180,000 clones, roughly 80% of which are singletons, and about 12% rests with the top ten. Seattle-derived patients entered the study during active infection and were followed longitudinally.

V usage is TRBV7-9 and J usage is TRBJ2-5; 12 bases fit TRBD2. The material sequenced was peripheral blood. This sequence was found in a woman aged 55-69 years with COVID-19, enrolled during active disease. CDR3 amino acids: CASSPRLAGARETQYF. The CDR3, as DNA: TGTGCCAGCAGCCCCCGACTAGCGGGAGCGCGGGAGACCCAGTACTTC.